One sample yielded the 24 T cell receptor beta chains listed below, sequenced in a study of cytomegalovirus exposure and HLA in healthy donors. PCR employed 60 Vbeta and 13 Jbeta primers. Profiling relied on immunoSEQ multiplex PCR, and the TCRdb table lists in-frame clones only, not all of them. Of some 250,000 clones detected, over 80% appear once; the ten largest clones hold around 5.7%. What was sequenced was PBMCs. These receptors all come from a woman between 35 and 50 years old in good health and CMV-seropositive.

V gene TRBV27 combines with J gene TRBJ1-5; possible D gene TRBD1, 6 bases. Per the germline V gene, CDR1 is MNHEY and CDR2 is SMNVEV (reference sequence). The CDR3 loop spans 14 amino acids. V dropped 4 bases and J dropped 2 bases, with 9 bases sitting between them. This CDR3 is CASSWGLGNQPQHF. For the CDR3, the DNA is TGTGCCAGCAGTTGGGGGCTGGGCAATCAGCCCCAGCATTTT.

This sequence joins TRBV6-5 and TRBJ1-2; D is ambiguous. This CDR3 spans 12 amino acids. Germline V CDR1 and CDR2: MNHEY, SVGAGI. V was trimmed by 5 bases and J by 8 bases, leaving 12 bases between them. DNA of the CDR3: TGTGCCAGCAGTGCACGGGCGGGAGGCTACACCTTC. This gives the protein CASSARAGGYTF.

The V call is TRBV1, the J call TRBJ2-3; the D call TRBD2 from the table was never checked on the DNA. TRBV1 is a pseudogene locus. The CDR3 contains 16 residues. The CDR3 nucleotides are TGCACCAGCAGCCAAACGACTAGCGGGGGCACAGATACGCAGTATTTT. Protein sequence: CTSSQTTSGGTDTQYF.

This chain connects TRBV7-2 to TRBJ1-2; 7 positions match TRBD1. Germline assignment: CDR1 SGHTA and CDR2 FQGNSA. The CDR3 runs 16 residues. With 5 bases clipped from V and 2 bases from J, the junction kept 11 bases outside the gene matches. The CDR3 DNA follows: TGTGCCAGCAGCCGCGACAGGGCCCCTTCGAACTATGGCTACACCTTC. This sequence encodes CASSRDRAPSNYGYTF. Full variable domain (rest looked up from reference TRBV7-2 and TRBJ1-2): GAGVSQSPSNKVTEKGKDVELRCDPISGHTALYWYRQSLGQGLEFLIYFQGNSAPDKSGLPSDRFSAERTGGSVSTLTIQRTQQEDSAVYLCASSRDRAPSNYGYTFGSGTRLTVV.

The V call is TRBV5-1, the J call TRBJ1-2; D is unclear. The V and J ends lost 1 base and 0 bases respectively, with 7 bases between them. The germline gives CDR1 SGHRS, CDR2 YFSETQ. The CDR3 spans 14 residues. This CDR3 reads CASSLQLPNYGYTF. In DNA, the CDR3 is TGCGCCAGCAGCTTGCAGTTGCCTAACTATGGCTACACCTTC.

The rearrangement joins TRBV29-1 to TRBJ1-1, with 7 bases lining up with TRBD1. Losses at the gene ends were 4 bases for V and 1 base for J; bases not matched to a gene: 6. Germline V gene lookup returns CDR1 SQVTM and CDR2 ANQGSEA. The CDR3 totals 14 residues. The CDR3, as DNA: TGCAGCGTTGCCCCGGACAGGAGGAACACTGAAGCTTTCTTT. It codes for CSVAPDRRNTEAFF.

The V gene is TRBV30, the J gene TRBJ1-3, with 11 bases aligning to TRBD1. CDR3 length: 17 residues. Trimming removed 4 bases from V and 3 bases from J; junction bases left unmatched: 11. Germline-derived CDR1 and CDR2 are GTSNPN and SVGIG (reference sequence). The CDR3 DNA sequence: TGTGCCTGGAACCGACGTTGGACAGGGGGCTTTGGAAACACCATATATTTT. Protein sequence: CAWNRRWTGGFGNTIYF. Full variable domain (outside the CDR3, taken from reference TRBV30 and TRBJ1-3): SQTIHQWPATLVQPVGSPLSLECTVEGTSNPNLYWYRQAAGRGLQLLFYSVGIGQISSEVPQNLSASRPQDRQFILSSKKLLLSDSGFYLCAWNRRWTGGFGNTIYFGEGSWLTVV.

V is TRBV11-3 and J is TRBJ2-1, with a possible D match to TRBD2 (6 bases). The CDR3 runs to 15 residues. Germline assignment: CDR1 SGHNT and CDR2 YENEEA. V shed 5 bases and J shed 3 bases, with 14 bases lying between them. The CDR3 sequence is CASSKGGDFYNEQFF. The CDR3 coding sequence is TGTGCCAGCAGCAAAGGAGGGGACTTCTACAATGAGCAGTTCTTC.

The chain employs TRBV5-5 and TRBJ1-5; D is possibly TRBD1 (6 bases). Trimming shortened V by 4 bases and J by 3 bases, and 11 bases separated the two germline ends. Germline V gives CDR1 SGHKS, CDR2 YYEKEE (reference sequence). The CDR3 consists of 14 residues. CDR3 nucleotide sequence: TGTGCCAGCAGCCAAACAGGGCTCAATCAGCCCCAGCATTTT. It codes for CASSQTGLNQPQHF. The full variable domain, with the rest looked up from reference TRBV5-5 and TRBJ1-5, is DAGVTQSPTHLIKTRGQQVTLRCSPISGHKSVSWYQQVLGQGPQFIFQYYEKEERGRGNFPDRFSARQFPNYSSELNVNALLLGDSALYLCASSQTGLNQPQHFGDGTRLSIL.

CDR3 DNA: TGTGCCAGCAGCCTCCGGGACTCCGACTCCTACGAGCAGTACTTC. It translates to CASSLRDSDSYEQYF. J is TRBJ2-7 and V is TRBV9; D perhaps matches TRBD2 (6 bases). The CDR3 runs to 15 residues. Trimming stripped 4 bases from V and 0 bases from J, with 14 bases between. Per germline, CDR1 SGDLS and CDR2 YYNGEE.

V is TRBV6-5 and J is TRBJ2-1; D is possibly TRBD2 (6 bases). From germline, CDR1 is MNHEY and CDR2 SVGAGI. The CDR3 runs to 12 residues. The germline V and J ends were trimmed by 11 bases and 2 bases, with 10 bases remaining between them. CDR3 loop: CAAGMTYNEQFF. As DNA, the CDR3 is TGTGCCGCGGGGATGACCTACAATGAGCAGTTCTTC.

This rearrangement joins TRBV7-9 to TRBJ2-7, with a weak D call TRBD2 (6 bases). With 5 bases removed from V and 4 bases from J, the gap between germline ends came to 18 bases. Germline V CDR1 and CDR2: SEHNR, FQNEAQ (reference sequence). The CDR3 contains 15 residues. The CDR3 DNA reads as TGTGCCAGCAGCCTTCCCGGGGGAGGAACATACGAGCAGTACTTC. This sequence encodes CASSLPGGGTYEQYF.

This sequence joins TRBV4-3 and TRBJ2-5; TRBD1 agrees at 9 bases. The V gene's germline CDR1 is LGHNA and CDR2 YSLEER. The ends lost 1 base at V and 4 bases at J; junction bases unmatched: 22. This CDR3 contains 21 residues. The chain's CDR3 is CASSQAYAMGQGVVGGETQYF. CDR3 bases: TGCGCCAGCAGCCAAGCTTACGCCATGGGACAGGGTGTTGTCGGGGGAGAGACCCAGTACTTC.

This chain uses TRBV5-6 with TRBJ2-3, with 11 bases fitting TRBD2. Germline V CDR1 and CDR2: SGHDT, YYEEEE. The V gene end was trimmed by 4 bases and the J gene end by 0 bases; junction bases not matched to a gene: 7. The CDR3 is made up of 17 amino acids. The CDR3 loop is CASSPGTSGASTDTQYF. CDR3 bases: TGTGCCAGCAGCCCCGGGACTAGCGGAGCTAGCACAGATACGCAGTATTTT.

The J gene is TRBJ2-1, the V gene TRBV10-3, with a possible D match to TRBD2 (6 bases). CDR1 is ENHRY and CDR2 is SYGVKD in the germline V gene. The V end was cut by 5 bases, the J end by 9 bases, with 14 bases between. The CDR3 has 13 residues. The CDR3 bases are TGTGCCATCAGTATGGCGGGGCAAGGTGAGCAGTTCTTC. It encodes CAISMAGQGEQFF.

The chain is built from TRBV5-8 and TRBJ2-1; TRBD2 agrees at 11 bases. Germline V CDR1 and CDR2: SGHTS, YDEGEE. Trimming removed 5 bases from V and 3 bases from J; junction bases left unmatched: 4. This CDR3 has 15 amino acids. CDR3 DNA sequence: TGTGCCAGCAGGCCAGGACTAGCGGGCTACAATGAGCAGTTCTTC. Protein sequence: CASRPGLAGYNEQFF.

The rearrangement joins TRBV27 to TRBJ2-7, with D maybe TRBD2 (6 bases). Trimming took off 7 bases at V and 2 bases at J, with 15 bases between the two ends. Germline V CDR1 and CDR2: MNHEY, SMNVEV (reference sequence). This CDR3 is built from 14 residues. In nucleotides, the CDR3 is TGTGCCAGCACCCGGGGGACCCCTCCCTACGAGCAGTACTTC. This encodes CASTRGTPPYEQYF.

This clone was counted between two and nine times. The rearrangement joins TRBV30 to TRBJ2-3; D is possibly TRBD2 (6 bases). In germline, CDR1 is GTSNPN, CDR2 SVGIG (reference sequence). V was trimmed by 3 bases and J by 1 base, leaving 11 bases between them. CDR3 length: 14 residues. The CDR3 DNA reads TGTGCCTGGAGACTAGCAGTCGGCACAGATACGCAGTATTTT. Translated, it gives CAWRLAVGTDTQYF.

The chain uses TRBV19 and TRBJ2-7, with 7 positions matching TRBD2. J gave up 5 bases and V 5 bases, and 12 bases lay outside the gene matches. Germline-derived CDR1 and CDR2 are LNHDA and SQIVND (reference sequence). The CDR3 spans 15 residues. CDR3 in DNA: TGTGCCAGTAGTCGCGGGGGAGGGAGAAGTGACGAGCAGTACTTC. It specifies CASSRGGGRSDEQYF. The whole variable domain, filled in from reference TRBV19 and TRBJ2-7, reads DGGITQSPKYLFRKEGQNVTLSCEQNLNHDAMYWYRQDPGQGLRLIYYSQIVNDFQKGDIAEGYSVSREKKESFPLTVTSAQKNPTAFYLCASSRGGGRSDEQYFGPGTRLTVT.

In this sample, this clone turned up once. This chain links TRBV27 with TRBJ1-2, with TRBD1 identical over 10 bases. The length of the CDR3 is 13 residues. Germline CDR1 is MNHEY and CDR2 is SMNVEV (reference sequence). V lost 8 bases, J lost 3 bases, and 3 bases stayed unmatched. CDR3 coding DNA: TGTGCCAGCCGGGACAGGGGACACTATGGCTACACCTTC. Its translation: CASRDRGHYGYTF.

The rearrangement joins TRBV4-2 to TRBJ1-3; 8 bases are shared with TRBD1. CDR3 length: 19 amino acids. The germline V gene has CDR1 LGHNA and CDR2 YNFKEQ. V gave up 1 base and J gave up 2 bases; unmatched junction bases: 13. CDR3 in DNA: TGTGCCAGCAGCCAAGTAATCCAGGGGGCGAGTTCGGCTGGAAACACCATATATTTT. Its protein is CASSQVIQGASSAGNTIYF.

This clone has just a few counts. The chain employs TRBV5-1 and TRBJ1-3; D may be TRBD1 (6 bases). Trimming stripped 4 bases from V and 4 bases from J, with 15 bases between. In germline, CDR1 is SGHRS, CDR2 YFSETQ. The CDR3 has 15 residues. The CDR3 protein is CASSPDGQRGNTIYF. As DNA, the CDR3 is TGCGCCAGCAGCCCGGATGGACAGAGAGGAAACACCATATATTTT.

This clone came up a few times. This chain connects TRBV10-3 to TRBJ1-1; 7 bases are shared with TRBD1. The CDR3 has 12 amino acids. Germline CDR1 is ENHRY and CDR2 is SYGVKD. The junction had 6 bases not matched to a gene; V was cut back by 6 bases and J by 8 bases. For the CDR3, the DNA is TGTGCCATCAGCGGTGGGACAGAAGAAGCTTTCTTT. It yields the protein CAISGGTEEAFF.

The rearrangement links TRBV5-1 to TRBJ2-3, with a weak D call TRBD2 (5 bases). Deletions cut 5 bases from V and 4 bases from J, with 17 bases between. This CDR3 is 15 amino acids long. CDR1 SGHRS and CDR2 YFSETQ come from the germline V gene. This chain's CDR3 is CASREEPIWPDTQYF. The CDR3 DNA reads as TGCGCCAGCAGGGAGGAACCAATATGGCCAGATACGCAGTATTTT.